The 20 T cell receptor beta chains reported below all come from one sample, sequenced in a study of breast tumors, draining lymph nodes, adjacent tissues. TCRdb independently ran MiXCR on the multiplex PCR reads; one entry per CDR3 protein. The data hold about 100,000 distinct CDR3 sequences, with 21% observed a single time. Axillary draining lymph nodes of breast cancer patients supplied the node samples. Input material: axillary lymph node tissue. Receptor source: a female donor with breast cancer. Some clones in this sample may be carry-over from other donors' samples.

Many counts were recorded for this clonotype. The V gene is TRBV4-2, the J gene TRBJ1-2; 8 bases align to TRBD1. V was pared by 4 bases and J by 5 bases, with 9 bases of the junction left unmatched. The germline gives CDR1 LGHNA, CDR2 YNFKEQ. This CDR3 is 15 amino acids long. This chain's CDR3 is CASSRGDRGGYGYTF. In nucleotides, the CDR3 is TGTGCCAGCAGCCGAGGCGACAGGGGAGGATATGGCTACACCTTC.

The V and J genes are TRBV7-6 and TRBJ1-3; D ambiguous. Germline values: CDR1 SGHVS, CDR2 FNYEAQ. V was clipped by 1 base and J by 8 bases, with 12 bases between them. There are 14 residues in the CDR3. CDR3 sequence reads: CASSLEAGTHTIYF. The DNA of the CDR3 is TGTGCCAGCAGCTTAGAGGCTGGTACACACACCATATATTTT.

In this sample, this clonotype turned up a few times. The V call is TRBV3-1, the J call TRBJ1-3; D remains ambiguous. Germline V gene sequence: CDR1 LGHDT, CDR2 YNNKEL (reference sequence). Trimming removed 1 base from V and 0 bases from J, with 13 bases in between. The CDR3 has 17 residues. CDR3 DNA sequence: TGTGCCAGCAGCCAAGCTGGCAGTTCTCTCTCTGGAAACACCATATATTTT. It specifies CASSQAGSSLSGNTIYF.

This clonotype was seen at least ten times. This rearrangement joins TRBV9 to TRBJ2-1; 14 bases align to TRBD2. Germline V gene lookup returns CDR1 SGDLS and CDR2 YYNGEE. The CDR3 runs to 17 residues. V lost 0 bases and J lost 7; bases outside the gene matches: 6. The CDR3 region has the DNA TGTGCCAGCAGCGTAGCTGGCCGGACTAGCGGGAGGAATGAGCAGTTCTTC. The encoded protein is CASSVAGRTSGRNEQFF.

This clonotype showed up many times. This sequence joins TRBV14 and TRBJ2-7; a weak D match, TRBD1 (5 bases). This CDR3 has 13 amino acids. Germline lookup yields CDR1 SGHDN and CDR2 FVKESK. V lost 4 bases, J lost 3 bases, and 10 bases lay in between. The CDR3 nucleotides are TGTGCCAGCAGCCCCGGACAAGACTACGAGCAGTACTTC. Translated, it gives CASSPGQDYEQYF.

This clonotype was counted at least ten times. The gene calls are TRBV12-3 or TRBV12-4 and TRBJ1-2, with D possibly matching TRBD1 (5 bases). The CDR3 is 12 residues long. Between the trimmed V and J ends, which lost 5 bases and 5 bases, there was a span of 9 bases. The CDR3 bases are TGTGCCAGCAGTACCCAGGGATATGGCTACACCTTC. It codes for CASSTQGYGYTF.

A word on this clonotype: Just one base apart from a much larger clone, this may be a read error. The CDR3 region has the DNA TGTGCCGGCAGTTTCCTAGGGGACAGGTACGAGCAGTACTTC. Translation gives CAGSFLGDRYEQYF. The V and J genes are TRBV28 and TRBJ2-7; 8 nucleotides align to TRBD1. Germline CDR1 MDHEN, CDR2 SYDVKM. The CDR3 runs 14 residues.

The chain is built from TRBV5-1 and TRBJ1-1; D is ambiguous. The CDR3 has 13 amino acids. Between the trimmed V and J ends, which lost 3 bases and 4 bases, there was a span of 10 bases. Germline values: CDR1 SGHRS, CDR2 YFSETQ. The CDR3 nucleotides are TGCGCCAGCAGCTCGACGGTGGGCACTGAAGCTTTCTTT. Amino acids: CASSSTVGTEAFF.

This clonotype was counted at least ten times. This sequence joins TRBV7-9 and TRBJ2-5, with 8 bases lining up with TRBD2. Losses at the gene ends were 5 bases for V and 4 bases for J; bases not matched to a gene: 6. From germline, CDR1 is SEHNR and CDR2 FQNEAQ (reference sequence). CDR3 length equals 14 residues. For the CDR3, the DNA is TGTGCCAGCAGCCGGGGGGGTTCAGGAGAGACCCAGTACTTC. This translates into CASSRGGSGETQYF.

This clonotype showed up many times. The rearrangement uses TRBV19 and TRBJ1-6; TRBD1 matches at 7 bases. CDR3 size: 16 residues. Germline CDR1 and CDR2: LNHDA and SQIVND (reference sequence). Trimming at V came to 4 bases and at J to 9 bases, leaving 12 bases not matched to a gene. The CDR3 DNA reads as TGTGCCAGTAGTACTCCCACCGGGACAGACGGTTCACCCCTCCACTTT. Protein product: CASSTPTGTDGSPLHF.

About this clonotype itself: It may be a read error: a sequence one base away is much more abundant. The final CDR3 position lacks the conserved phenylalanine or tryptophan, pointing to a likely read error. The V and J genes are TRBV5-6 and TRBJ1-2; D is unclear. This CDR3 is built from 11 residues. Germline V gene lookup returns CDR1 SGHDT and CDR2 YYEEEE. V was clipped by 3 bases and J by 4 bases, with 4 bases between them. The CDR3, as DNA: TGTGCCAGCAGCTCCGTCTATGGCTACACCCTC. Its protein is CASSSVYGYTL.

As regards this clonotype: A much larger clone lies a single base off, so this may be a read error. The genes are TRBV12-3 or TRBV12-4 and TRBJ2-1; D is perhaps TRBD2 (7 bases). Trimming stripped 11 bases from V and 7 bases from J, with 24 bases between. This CDR3 is built from 15 residues. DNA of the CDR3: TGTGCCGGCCGGACAGTGGTAGCGGGCAAGAATGAGCAGTTCTTC. Translating it yields CAGRTVVAGKNEQFF.

In its sample, this clonotype was seen many times. V gene TRBV24-1 combines with J gene TRBJ2-3; weak D call: TRBD1 (5 bases). CDR1 and CDR2 (germline): KGHDR, SFDVKD. V was pared by 1 base and J by 5 bases, with 12 bases between. This CDR3 is built from 15 residues. DNA for the CDR3: TGTGCCACCAGTGATTTAAAAGGGGTTGGAGATACGCAGTATTTT. It codes for CATSDLKGVGDTQYF.

Ten or more counts support this clonotype. The chain couples TRBV29-1 to TRBJ1-2; 7 bases match TRBD1. This CDR3 has 14 residues. CDR1 is SQVTM, CDR2 ANQGSEA, per germline. Trimming cost V 2 bases and J 5 bases; bases outside gene matches: 8. DNA for the CDR3: TGCAGCGTTGAAACGGCAGGGGGGGGGTATGGCTACACCTTC. Amino acid sequence: CSVETAGGGYGYTF.

The chain employs TRBV30 and TRBJ1-2; a weak D match, TRBD1 (5 bases). Trimming took 0 bases from V and 2 from J, leaving 16 bases between them. This CDR3 spans 16 amino acids. Germline assignment: CDR1 GTSNPN and CDR2 SVGIG (reference sequence). DNA for the CDR3: TGTGCCTGGAGTGTACCCCGGGGGTACGTGAACTATGGCTACACCTTC. This sequence encodes CAWSVPRGYVNYGYTF.

This clonotype was picked up many times. This chain links TRBV5-5 with TRBJ1-4; D gene unclear. The CDR3 has 12 amino acids. In germline, CDR1 is SGHKS, CDR2 YYEKEE (reference sequence). Trimming took off 0 bases at V and 8 bases at J, with 5 bases between the two ends. The chain's CDR3 is CASSLGWEKLFF. CDR3 in DNA: TGTGCCAGCAGCTTGGGCTGGGAAAAACTGTTTTTT.

This clonotype was recorded at least ten times. The rearrangement uses TRBV19 and TRBJ1-5; D remains ambiguous. V was clipped by 5 bases and J by 6 bases, with 8 bases between them. Germline V gene sequence: CDR1 LNHDA, CDR2 SQIVND (reference sequence). CDR3 length: 12 residues. CDR3 sequence (DNA): TGTGCCAGTAGTTACGGCCTTCAGCCCCAGCATTTT. This translates into CASSYGLQPQHF.

Ten or more counts support this clonotype. This chain uses TRBV6-1 with TRBJ2-3, with D perhaps given as TRBD1 or TRBD2 (5 bases each). With 3 bases removed from V and 0 bases from J, the gap between germline ends came to 10 bases. The CDR3 totals 15 residues. Germline V lookup: CDR1 MNHNS, CDR2 SASEGT. The CDR3 region is CASSENRRSTDTQYF. The CDR3 DNA is TGTGCCAGCAGTGAGAACAGGAGGAGCACAGATACGCAGTATTTT.

Many counts were recorded for this clonotype. V usage is TRBV19 and J usage is TRBJ2-5; tentative D call: TRBD1 (5 bases). From germline, CDR1 is LNHDA and CDR2 SQIVND (reference sequence). This CDR3 comprises 15 residues. V shed 3 bases and J shed 2 bases, with 13 bases lying between them. In DNA form, the CDR3 reads TGTGCCAGTAGTATTAGAACAGGAACGCAAGAGACCCAGTACTTC. This sequence encodes CASSIRTGTQETQYF.

The table lists this clonotype with many counts. The chain joins TRBV12-3 or TRBV12-4 to TRBJ2-3; 9 bases are shared with TRBD1. Trimming removed 3 bases from V and 3 bases from J; junction bases left unmatched: 7. This CDR3 comprises 16 residues. The CDR3 loop is CASSLGQGRGTDTQYF. CDR3 coding DNA: TGTGCCAGCAGTTTGGGACAGGGTAGGGGGACAGATACGCAGTATTTT.